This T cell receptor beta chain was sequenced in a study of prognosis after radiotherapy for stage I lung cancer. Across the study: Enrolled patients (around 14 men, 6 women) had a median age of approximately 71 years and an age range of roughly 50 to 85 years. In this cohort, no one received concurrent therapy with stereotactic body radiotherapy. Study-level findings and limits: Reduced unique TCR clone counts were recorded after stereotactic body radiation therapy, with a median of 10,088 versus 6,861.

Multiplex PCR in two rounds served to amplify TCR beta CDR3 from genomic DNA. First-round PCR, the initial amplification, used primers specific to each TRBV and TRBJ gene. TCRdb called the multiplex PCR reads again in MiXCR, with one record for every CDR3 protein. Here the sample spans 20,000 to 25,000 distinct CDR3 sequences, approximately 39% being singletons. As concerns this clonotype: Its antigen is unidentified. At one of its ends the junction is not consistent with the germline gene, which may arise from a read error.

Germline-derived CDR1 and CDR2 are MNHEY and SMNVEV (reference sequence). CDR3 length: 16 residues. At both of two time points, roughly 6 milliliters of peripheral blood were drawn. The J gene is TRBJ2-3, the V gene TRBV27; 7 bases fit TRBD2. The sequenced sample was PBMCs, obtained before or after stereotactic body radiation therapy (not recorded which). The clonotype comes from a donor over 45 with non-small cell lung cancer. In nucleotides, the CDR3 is TGTGCCAGCAGTTCTCTTAGGGGAGGGGTCACATATACGCAGTATTTT. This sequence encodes CASSSLRGGVTYTQYF.